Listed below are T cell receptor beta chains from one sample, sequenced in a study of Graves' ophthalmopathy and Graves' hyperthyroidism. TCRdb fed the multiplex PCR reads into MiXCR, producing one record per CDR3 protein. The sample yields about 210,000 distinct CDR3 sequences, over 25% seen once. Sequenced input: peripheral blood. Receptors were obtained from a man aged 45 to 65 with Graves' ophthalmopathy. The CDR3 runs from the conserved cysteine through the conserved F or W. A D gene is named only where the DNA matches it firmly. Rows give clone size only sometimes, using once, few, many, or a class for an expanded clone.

DNA: TGTGCCAGCAGCTTGGCTTCCAGCCGGGAGACCCAGTACTTC
CDR3: CASSLASSRETQYF
D: NA
size: many
V: TRBV7-9
J: TRBJ2-5

DNA: TGTGCCAGTAGCCCCGGGAAAAAAGCGGGAGATAACACCGGGGAGCTGTTTTTT
CDR3: CASSPGKKAGDNTGELFF
D: TRBD2
size: many
V: TRBV19
J: TRBJ2-2

DNA: TGTGCCAGCAGCATGACAGACGGCGAGCAGTACTTC
CDR3: CASSMTDGEQYF
D: NA
size: many
V: TRBV11-2
J: TRBJ2-7

DNA: TGTGCCTGGAACCGAGGTCAGGGAGCCACCGGGGAGCTGTTTTTT
CDR3: CAWNRGQGATGELFF
D: NA
size: NA
V: TRBV30
J: TRBJ2-2

DNA: TGTGCCAGCCGTCGAACAGGGGGCATCTATGGCTACACCTTC
CDR3: CASRRTGGIYGYTF
D: TRBD1
size: many
V: TRBV6-1
J: TRBJ1-2

DNA: TGTGCCAGTAGTGAGACAGGGGCGGTAGAGACCCAGTACTTC
CDR3: CASSETGAVETQYF
D: TRBD1
size: many
V: TRBV19
J: TRBJ2-5

DNA: TGTGCCAGCAGCTATACGACAGGGGTGGACGGCTACACCTTC
CDR3: CASSYTTGVDGYTF
D: TRBD1
size: NA
V: TRBV6-5
J: TRBJ1-2

DNA: TGTGCCAGCAGTTACCGCGGGACAGGGGGCTACGAGCAGTACTTC
CDR3: CASSYRGTGGYEQYF
D: TRBD1
size: NA
V: TRBV6-5
J: TRBJ2-7

DNA: TGCAGCGTTGGAAACCATTATAAAACAGATACGCAGTATTTT
CDR3: CSVGNHYKTDTQYF
D: NA
size: many
V: TRBV29-1
J: TRBJ2-3

DNA: TGCAGCGCAGAAGTGGGCCTTTCGGATACGCAGTATTTT
CDR3: CSAEVGLSDTQYF
D: NA
size: many
V: TRBV29-1
J: TRBJ2-3

DNA: TGTGCCACCAGCAGCTCCGGGACGGAGAGGTACTTC
CDR3: CATSSSGTERYF
D: NA
size: NA
V: TRBV15
J: TRBJ2-5

DNA: TGTGCCAGCAGCGGACACATCCAAGAGACCCAGTACTTC
CDR3: CASSGHIQETQYF
D: NA
size: NA
V: TRBV6-1
J: TRBJ2-5

DNA: TGTGCCAGCTCACCGTCCAGGGCGGGCTACACCTTC
CDR3: CASSPSRAGYTF
D: NA
size: NA
V: TRBV18
J: TRBJ1-2

DNA: TGTGCCAGCAGTGGGAGGGGACCGTTGAGCGAGCAGTACTTC
CDR3: CASSGRGPLSEQYF
D: NA
size: few
V: TRBV6-1
J: TRBJ2-7

DNA: TGCGCCAGCAGTGACTGGACTAGCGGGAAGAAGACCCAGTACTTC
CDR3: CASSDWTSGKKTQYF
D: TRBD2
size: many
V: TRBV10-2
J: TRBJ2-5

DNA: TGTGCCAGCAGTTACATCGGTGAGGGGGTATACGAGCAGTACTTC
CDR3: CASSYIGEGVYEQYF
D: NA
size: many
V: TRBV6-5
J: TRBJ2-7

DNA: TGTGCCAGCAGGGGCGGCTCCTACGAGCAGTACTTC
CDR3: CASRGGSYEQYF
D: NA
size: many
V: TRBV2
J: TRBJ2-7

DNA: TGTGCCACCAGAGTAGACAATCCCCATAGCAATCAGCCCCAGCATTTT
CDR3: CATRVDNPHSNQPQHF
D: NA
size: many
V: TRBV15
J: TRBJ1-5

DNA: TGTGCCAGCAGTGGACAGGGGTTTGTAGGCAATCAGCCCCAGCATTTT
CDR3: CASSGQGFVGNQPQHF
D: TRBD1
size: NA
V: TRBV6-1
J: TRBJ1-5

DNA: TGTGCCAGTAATAGCGGACTAGCGGGAGTCGGGGAGCTGTTTTTT
CDR3: CASNSGLAGVGELFF
D: TRBD2
size: many
V: TRBV19
J: TRBJ2-2

DNA: TGTGCCAGCAGCCATGGACCGCTCGTAGGCTACACCTTC
CDR3: CASSHGPLVGYTF
D: NA
size: many
V: TRBV28
J: TRBJ1-2

DNA: TGTGCCAGCGGGGGGGCCGGCCTATATGGCTACACCTTC
CDR3: CASGGAGLYGYTF
D: NA
size: many
V: TRBV12-3/TRBV12-4
J: TRBJ1-2

DNA: TGTGCCAGCAGCTTGGGACAGGGAGCTGCGCCCCTCCACTTT
CDR3: CASSLGQGAAPLHF
D: TRBD1
size: NA
V: TRBV7-9
J: TRBJ1-6

DNA: TGTGCCAGCAGTTACGGCGAGGGTCGGTACGAGCAGTACTTC
CDR3: CASSYGEGRYEQYF
D: NA
size: NA
V: TRBV6-2/TRBV6-3
J: TRBJ2-7

DNA: TGTGCCAGCAGTTTAGTTGGGGAGACTTTCTTT
CDR3: CASSLVGETFF
D: NA
size: many
V: TRBV28
J: TRBJ1-1

DNA: TGTGCCAGCAGCTCCTGGACAGGGGTGAATCAGCCCCAGCATTTT
CDR3: CASSSWTGVNQPQHF
D: TRBD1
size: many
V: TRBV7-2
J: TRBJ1-5